The rows below give T cell receptor beta chains drawn from one sample of a study of blood T cell repertoires in COVID-19. Some clones are missing from TCRdb's copy, which holds only in-frame ones; the method was immunoSEQ multiplex PCR. The table has around 90,000 clones, about 90% seen once. Material for sequencing was peripheral blood. The origin of the receptors is a male donor with acute or convalescent COVID-19. CDR3s include the opening cysteine and the closing phenylalanine or tryptophan.

>TRBV7-5|TRBJ2-3
CARSLSGEGADTQYF
>TRBV24-1|TRBJ1-2
CATSEGTGPITNYGYTF
>TRBV18|TRBJ1-2
CASSPTGLGESGAF
>TRBV13|TRBJ2-3
CASSFLTPQISPYF
>TRBV5-5|TRBJ2-2
CASRQGTGELFF
>TRBV29-1|TRBJ1-1
CSVEQRQTAFF
>TRBV4-1|TRBJ2-5
CASSQDQGLAGAEETQYF
>TRBV9|TRBJ2-5
CASSREPTDQETQYF
>TRBV4-1|TRBJ2-1
CASSQATGNSFNEQFF
>TRBV30|TRBJ2-5
CAWSRGAETQYF
>TRBV24-1|TRBJ2-7
CATSDPGQGHEQYF
>TRBV19|TRBJ1-5
CASSLQGNQPQHF
>TRBV28|TRBJ1-2
CASSFLQGPYGYTF
>TRBV7-2|TRBJ2-7
CASSLGWTGDYEQYF
>TRBV19|TRBJ1-6
CASSISERFLHF
>TRBV18|TRBJ2-3
CASSPPSGGPLLTDTQYF
>TRBV7-3|TRBJ2-1
CASSPGLAGEQFF
>TRBV15|TRBJ2-1
CATSRDRGLQFF
>TRBV5-1|TRBJ2-7
CASSVQGGSYEQYF
>TRBV2|TRBJ1-3
CASRPNRDRAGNTIYF
>TRBV10-3|TRBJ2-1
CAISEGQGGEQFF
>TRBV30|TRBJ2-2
CAWSVRGSGELFF
>TRBV9|TRBJ2-5
CASSALDGGETQYF
>TRBV5-1|TRBJ1-2
CASSNDRGLGYGYTF
>TRBV7-8|TRBJ2-3
CASSLATRPNTQYF
>TRBV7-8|TRBJ1-3
CASSRRVEAGNTIYF
>TRBV15|TRBJ2-5
CATTGDRKETQYF
>TRBV4-2|TRBJ1-2
CASSQDTAGGYTF
>TRBV15|TRBJ1-1
CATSRGGGQGAGEAFF
>TRBV2|TRBJ2-2
CASSYPQGGGELFF
>TRBV6-4|TRBJ2-2
CASSEQSDTGELFF
>TRBV12-3/TRBV12-4|TRBJ1-5
CASTPNSNQPQHF
>TRBV28|TRBJ1-2
CASSFLVGQGTNYGYTF
>TRBV3-1/TRBV3-2|TRBJ1-1
CASSQDRPGGRNTEAFF
>TRBV6-5|TRBJ1-5
CASREGSKPQHF
>TRBV2|TRBJ1-3
CASTQLSGNTIYF
>TRBV19|TRBJ1-5
CASSSSTGRYQPQHF
>TRBV6-5|TRBJ1-1
CASSPPDRDTEAFF
>TRBV5-4|TRBJ1-2
CASKPPGTVYGYTF
>TRBV19|TRBJ1-5
CASSIDGTRNQPQHF
>TRBV19|TRBJ1-2
CASSRSGTGVSYGYTF
>TRBV10-2|TRBJ1-1
CASSEPRKNTEAFF
>TRBV28|TRBJ2-2
CASSTGGENTGELFF
>TRBV5-6|TRBJ2-5
CASSRGGRQETQYF
>TRBV19|TRBJ2-1
CASSAPRGGDNEQFF
>TRBV29-1|TRBJ2-7
CSVEDGQGYEQYF
>TRBV29-1|TRBJ2-1
CSADLLAGGRNNEQFF
>TRBV9|TRBJ2-3
CASSVRTSRTDTQYF
>TRBV24-1|TRBJ2-7
CATSIPGQDEQYF
>TRBV28|TRBJ2-7
CASRQGAGSYEQYF
>TRBV19|TRBJ2-7
CASSTGGYEQYF
>TRBV7-2|TRBJ2-1
CASSLLFTYNEQFF
>TRBV5-4|TRBJ1-1
CASSLAQGQAEAFF
>TRBV2|TRBJ1-2
CASRDTGANYGYTF
>TRBV5-1|TRBJ2-3
CASSLERTSGGPEF
>TRBV20-1|TRBJ2-1
CSLSSYNEQFF
>TRBV21-1|TRBJ2-2
CASHPGTGSTGELFF
>TRBV6-5|TRBJ1-6
CASSYDRAVGSPLHF
>TRBV6-2/TRBV6-3|TRBJ1-6
CASSPTWGKSSYNSPLHF